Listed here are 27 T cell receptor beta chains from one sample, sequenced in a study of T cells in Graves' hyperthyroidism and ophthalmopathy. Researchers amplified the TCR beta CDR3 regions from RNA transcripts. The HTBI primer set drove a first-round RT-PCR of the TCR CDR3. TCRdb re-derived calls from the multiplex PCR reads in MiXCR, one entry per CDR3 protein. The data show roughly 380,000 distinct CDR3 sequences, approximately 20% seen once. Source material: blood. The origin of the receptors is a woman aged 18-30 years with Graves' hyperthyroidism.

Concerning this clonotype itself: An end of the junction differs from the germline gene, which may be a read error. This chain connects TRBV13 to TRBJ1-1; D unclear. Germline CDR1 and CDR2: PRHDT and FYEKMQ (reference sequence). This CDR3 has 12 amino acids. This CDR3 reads CASSPSSSGLVF. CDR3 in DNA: TGTGCCAGCAGCCCATCCTCTTCGGGGTTGGTCTTT.

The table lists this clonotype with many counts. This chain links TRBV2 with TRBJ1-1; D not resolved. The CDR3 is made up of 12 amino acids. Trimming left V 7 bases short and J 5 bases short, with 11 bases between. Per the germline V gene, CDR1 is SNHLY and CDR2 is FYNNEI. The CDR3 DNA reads TGTGCCAGCAAAGTGGGCCCAACTGAAGCTTTCTTT. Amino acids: CASKVGPTEAFF.

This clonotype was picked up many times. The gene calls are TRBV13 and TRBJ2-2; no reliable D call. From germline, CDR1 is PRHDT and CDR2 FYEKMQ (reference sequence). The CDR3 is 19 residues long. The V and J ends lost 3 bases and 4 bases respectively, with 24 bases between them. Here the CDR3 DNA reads TGTGCCAGCAGCTTCCGCTACCCCCCGGTAGGGTCGGTCACCGGGGAGCTGTTTTTT. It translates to CASSFRYPPVGSVTGELFF.

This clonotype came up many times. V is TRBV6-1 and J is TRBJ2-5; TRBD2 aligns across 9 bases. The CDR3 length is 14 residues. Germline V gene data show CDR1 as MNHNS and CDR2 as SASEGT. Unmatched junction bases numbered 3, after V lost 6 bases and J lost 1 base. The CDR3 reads CASRSGGLQETQYF. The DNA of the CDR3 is TGTGCCAGCAGGAGCGGGGGGCTCCAAGAGACCCAGTACTTC.

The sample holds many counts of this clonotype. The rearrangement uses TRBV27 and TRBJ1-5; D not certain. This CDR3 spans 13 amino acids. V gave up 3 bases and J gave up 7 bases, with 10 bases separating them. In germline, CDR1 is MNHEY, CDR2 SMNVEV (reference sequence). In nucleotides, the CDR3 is TGTGCCAGCAGTTTGGGTTTCTTCCAGCCCCAGCATTTT. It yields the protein CASSLGFFQPQHF.

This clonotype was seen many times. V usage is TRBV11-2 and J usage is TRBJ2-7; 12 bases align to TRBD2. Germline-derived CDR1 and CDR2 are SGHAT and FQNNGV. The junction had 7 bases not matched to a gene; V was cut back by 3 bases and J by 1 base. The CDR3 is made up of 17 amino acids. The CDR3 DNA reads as TGTGCCAGCAGCTTCCTAGCGGGGGGGCTTGGATCCTACGAGCAGTACTTC. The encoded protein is CASSFLAGGLGSYEQYF.

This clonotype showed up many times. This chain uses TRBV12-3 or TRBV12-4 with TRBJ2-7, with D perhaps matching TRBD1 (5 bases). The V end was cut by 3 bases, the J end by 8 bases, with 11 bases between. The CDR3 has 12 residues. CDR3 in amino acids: CASSLYQGKQYF. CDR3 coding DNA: TGTGCCAGCAGTTTGTATCAGGGAAAGCAGTACTTC.

Here the CDR3 DNA reads TGCAGTGCTAACGGGTGGCTCTCCTACAATGAGCAGTTCTTC. Residues: CSANGWLSYNEQFF. The rearrangement links TRBV20-1 to TRBJ2-1, with D uncertain. There are 14 residues in the CDR3. The ends were cut back, 4 bases at V and 0 bases at J, with 10 bases in the middle. The germline V gene encodes CDR1 DFQATT and CDR2 SNEGSKA (reference sequence).

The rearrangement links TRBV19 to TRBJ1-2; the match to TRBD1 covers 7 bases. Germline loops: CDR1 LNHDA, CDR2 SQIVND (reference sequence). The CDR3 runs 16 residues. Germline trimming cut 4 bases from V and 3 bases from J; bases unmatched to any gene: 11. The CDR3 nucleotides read TGTGCCAGTAGTAGACGAGACCGGGACAGCGACTATGGCTACACCTTC. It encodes CASSRRDRDSDYGYTF.

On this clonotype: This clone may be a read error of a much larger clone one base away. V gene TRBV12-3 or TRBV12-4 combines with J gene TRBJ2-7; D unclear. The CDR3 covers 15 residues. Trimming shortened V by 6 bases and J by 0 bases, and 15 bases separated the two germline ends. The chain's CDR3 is CASRYWADSSYEQYF. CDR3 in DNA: TGTGCCAGCAGGTACTGGGCTGATAGCTCCTACGAGCAGTACTTC.

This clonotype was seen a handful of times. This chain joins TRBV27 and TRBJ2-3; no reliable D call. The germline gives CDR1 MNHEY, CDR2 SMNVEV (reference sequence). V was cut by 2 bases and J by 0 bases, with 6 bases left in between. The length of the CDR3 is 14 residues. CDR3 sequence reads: CASSLERSTDTQYF. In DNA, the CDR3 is TGTGCCAGCAGTTTAGAGAGAAGCACAGATACGCAGTATTTT.

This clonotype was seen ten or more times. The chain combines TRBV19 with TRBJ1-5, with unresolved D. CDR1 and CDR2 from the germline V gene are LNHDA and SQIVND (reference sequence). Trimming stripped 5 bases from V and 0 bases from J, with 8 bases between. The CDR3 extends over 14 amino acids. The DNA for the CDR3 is TGTGCCAGTAGTCCCCAGCATAGCAATCAGCCCCAGCATTTT. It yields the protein CASSPQHSNQPQHF.

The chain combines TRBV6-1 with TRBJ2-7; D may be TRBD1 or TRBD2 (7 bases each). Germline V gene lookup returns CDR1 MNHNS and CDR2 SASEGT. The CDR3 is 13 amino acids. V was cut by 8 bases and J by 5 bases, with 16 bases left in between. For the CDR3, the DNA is TGTGCCAGCCCAGGGGGGCGGGGGAACGAGCAGTACTTC. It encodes CASPGGRGNEQYF.

CDR3 region: CASSERGRGIQETQYF. The CDR3 DNA reads as TGTGCCAGCAGTGAACGGGGTCGAGGGATCCAAGAGACCCAGTACTTC. The chain links TRBV6-1 to TRBJ2-5; D might be TRBD2 (5 bases). Per the germline V gene, CDR1 is MNHNS and CDR2 is SASEGT. CDR3 size: 16 residues. With 2 bases removed from V and 1 base from J, the gap between germline ends came to 14 bases.

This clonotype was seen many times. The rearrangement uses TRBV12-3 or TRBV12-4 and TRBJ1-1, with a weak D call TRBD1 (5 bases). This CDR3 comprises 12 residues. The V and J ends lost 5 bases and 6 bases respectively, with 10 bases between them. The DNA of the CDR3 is TGTGCCAGCAGTCTACAGGTCGCTGAAGCTTTCTTT. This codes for CASSLQVAEAFF.

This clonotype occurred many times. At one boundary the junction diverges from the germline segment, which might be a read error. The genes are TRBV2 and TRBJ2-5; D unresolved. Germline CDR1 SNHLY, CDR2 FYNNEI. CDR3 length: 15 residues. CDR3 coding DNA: TGTGCCAGCAGTGAATTGGCAGGCCCAAAAGAGACCCCGTACTTC. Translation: CASSELAGPKETPYF.

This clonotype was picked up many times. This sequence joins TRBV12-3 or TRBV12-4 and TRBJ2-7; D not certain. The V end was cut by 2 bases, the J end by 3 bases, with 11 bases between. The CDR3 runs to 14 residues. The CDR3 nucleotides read TGTGCCAGCAGTTTAAGCCCAGGCAACTACGAGCAGTACTTC. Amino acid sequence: CASSLSPGNYEQYF.

The CDR3 protein is CASSYSGAGGSTDTQYF. DNA of the CDR3: TGTGCCAGCAGTTACTCTGGAGCGGGGGGGAGCACAGATACGCAGTATTTT. The chain couples TRBV6-2 or TRBV6-3 to TRBJ2-3, with TRBD2 matching over 10 bases. This CDR3 contains 17 residues. Germline CDR1 MNHEY, CDR2 SVGEGT. The J segment lost 0 bases and the V segment lost 0 bases, leaving 3 bases of the junction unmatched.

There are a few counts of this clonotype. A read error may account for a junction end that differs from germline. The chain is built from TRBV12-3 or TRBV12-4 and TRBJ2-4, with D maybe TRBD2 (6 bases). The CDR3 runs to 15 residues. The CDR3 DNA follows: TGTGCCAGCGTGGACGGGTGGGAGGCCAAAAACATTAAGTACTTC. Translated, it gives CASVDGWEAKNIKYF.

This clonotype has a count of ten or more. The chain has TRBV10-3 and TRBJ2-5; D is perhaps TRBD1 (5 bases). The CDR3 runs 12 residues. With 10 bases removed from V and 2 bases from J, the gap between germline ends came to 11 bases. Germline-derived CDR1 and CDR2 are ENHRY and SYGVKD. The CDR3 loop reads CATRQLQETQYF. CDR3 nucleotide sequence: TGTGCCACAAGACAGCTTCAAGAGACCCAGTACTTC.

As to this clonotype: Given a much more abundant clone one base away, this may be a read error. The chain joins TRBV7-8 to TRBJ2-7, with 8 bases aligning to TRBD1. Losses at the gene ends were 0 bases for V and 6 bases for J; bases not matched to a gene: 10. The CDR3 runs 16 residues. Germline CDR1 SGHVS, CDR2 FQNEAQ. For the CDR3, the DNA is TGTGCCAGCAGCTTAGCACATACAGGGGGAGCCTGCGAGCAGTACTTC. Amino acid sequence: CASSLAHTGGACEQYF.

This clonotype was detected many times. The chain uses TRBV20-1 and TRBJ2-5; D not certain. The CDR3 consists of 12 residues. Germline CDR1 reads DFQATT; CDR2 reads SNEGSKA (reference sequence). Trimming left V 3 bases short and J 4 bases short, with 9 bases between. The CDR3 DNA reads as TGCAGTGCTAGCATTAGTGGAGAGACCCAGTACTTC. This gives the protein CSASISGETQYF.

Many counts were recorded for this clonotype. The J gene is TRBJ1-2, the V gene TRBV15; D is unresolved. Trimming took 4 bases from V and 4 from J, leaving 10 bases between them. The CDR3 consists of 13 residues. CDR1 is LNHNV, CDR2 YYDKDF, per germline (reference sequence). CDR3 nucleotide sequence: TGTGCCACCAGCACCGAAGATGGCTATGGCTACACCTTC. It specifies CATSTEDGYGYTF.

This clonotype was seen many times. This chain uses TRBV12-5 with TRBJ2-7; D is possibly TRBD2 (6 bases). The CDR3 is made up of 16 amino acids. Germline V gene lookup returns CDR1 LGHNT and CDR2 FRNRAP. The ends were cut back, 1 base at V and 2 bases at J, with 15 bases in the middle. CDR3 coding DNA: TGTGCTAGTGGTTTGGCCCTCGGGGGTATACCCTACGAGCAGTACTTC. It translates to CASGLALGGIPYEQYF.

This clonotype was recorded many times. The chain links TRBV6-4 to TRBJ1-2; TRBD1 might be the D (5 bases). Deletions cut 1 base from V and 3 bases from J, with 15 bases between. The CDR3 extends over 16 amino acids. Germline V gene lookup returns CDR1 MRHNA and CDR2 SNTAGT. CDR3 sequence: CASSDFSRGRDYGYTF. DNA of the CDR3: TGTGCCAGCAGTGACTTTAGCCGGGGGAGGGACTATGGCTACACCTTC.

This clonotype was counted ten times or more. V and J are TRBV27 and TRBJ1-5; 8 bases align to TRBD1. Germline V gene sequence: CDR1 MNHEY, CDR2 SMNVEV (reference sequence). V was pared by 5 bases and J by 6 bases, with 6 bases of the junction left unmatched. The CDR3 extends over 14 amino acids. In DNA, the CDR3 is TGTGCCAGCAGTCCACAGGGGGGCTTTCAGCCCCAGCATTTT. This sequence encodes CASSPQGGFQPQHF.

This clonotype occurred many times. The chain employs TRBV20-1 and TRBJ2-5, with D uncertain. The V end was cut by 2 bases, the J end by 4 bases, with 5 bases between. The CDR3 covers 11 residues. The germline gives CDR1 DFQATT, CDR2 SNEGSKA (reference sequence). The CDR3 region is CSARTAETQYF. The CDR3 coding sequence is TGCAGTGCTAGAACCGCAGAGACCCAGTACTTC.